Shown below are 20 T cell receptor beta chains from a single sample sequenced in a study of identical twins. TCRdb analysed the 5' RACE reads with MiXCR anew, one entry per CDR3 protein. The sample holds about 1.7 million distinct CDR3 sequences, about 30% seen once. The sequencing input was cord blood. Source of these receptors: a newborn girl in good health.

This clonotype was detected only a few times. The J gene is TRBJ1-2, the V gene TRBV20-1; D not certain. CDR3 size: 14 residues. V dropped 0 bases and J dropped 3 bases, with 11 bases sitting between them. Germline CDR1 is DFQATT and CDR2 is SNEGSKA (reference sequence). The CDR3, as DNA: TGCAGTGCTAGAGATAGTGGCCAGTACTATGGCTACACCTTC. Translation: CSARDSGQYYGYTF.

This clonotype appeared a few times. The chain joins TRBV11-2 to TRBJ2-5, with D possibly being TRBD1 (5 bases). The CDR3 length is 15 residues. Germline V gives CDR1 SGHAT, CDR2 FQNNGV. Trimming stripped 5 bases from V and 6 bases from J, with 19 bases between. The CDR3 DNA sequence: TGTGCCAGCAGCCCGACCTTGGGGCAGAAAAAGACCCAGTACTTC. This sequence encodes CASSPTLGQKKTQYF.

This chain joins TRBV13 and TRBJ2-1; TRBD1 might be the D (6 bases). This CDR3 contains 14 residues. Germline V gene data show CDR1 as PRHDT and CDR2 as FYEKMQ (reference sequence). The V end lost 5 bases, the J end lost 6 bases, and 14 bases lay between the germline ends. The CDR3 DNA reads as TGTGCCAGCAGCCCCCCGGACAGTCTCAATGAGCAGTTCTTC. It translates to CASSPPDSLNEQFF.

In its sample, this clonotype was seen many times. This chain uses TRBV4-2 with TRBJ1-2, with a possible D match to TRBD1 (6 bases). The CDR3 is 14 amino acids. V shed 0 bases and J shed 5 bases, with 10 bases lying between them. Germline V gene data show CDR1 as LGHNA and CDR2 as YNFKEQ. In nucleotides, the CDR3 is TGTGCCAGCAGCCAAGATGGGGGGCTTTATGGCTACACCTTC. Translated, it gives CASSQDGGLYGYTF.

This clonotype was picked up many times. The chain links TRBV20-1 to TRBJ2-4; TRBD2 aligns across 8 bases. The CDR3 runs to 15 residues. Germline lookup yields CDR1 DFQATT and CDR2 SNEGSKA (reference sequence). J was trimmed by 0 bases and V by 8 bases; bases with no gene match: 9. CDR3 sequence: CSSRRGALAKNIQYF. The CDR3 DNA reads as TGCAGTTCACGGCGGGGGGCTCTAGCCAAAAACATTCAGTACTTC.

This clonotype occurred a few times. CDR3 region: CATSDSGTGTSGYNEQFF. Here the CDR3 DNA reads TGTGCCACCAGTGATTCGGGAACCGGGACTAGCGGTTACAATGAGCAGTTCTTC. V usage is TRBV24-1 and J usage is TRBJ2-1; 11 nucleotides line up with TRBD2. Per the germline V gene, CDR1 is KGHDR and CDR2 is SFDVKD. This CDR3 comprises 18 residues. Germline trimming cut 2 bases from V and 4 bases from J; bases unmatched to any gene: 9.

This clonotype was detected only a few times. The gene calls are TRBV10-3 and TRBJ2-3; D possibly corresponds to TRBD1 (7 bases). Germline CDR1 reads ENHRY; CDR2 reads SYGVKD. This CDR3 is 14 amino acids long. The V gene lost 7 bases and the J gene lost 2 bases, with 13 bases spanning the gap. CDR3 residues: CAIKEGASTDTQYF. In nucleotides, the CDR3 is TGTGCCATCAAGGAGGGGGCCTCCACAGATACGCAGTATTTT.

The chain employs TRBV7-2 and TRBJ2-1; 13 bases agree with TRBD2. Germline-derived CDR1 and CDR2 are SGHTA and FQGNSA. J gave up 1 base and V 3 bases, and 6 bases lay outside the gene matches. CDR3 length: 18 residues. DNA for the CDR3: TGTGCCAGCAGCTTTCCACGGACTAGCGGGAGTTCCTACAATGAGCAGTTCTTC. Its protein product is CASSFPRTSGSSYNEQFF.

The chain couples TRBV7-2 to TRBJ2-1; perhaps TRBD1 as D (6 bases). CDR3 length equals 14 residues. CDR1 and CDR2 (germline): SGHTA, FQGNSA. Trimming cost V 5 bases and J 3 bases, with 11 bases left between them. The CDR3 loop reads CASSTRTVYNEQFF. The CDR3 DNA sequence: TGTGCCAGCAGCACCCGGACAGTCTACAATGAGCAGTTCTTC.

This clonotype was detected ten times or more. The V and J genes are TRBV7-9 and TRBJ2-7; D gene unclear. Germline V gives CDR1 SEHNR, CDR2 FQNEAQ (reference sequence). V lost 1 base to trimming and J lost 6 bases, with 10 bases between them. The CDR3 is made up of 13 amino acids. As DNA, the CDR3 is TGTGCCAGCAGCTTAGGATCAGGTACCGAGCAGTACTTC. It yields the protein CASSLGSGTEQYF.

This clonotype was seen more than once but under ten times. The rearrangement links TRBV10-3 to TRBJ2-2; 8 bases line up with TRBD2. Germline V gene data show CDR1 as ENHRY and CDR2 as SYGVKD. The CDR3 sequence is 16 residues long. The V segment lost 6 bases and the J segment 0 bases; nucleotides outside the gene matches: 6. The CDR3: CAIRPLAGANTGELFF. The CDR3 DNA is TGTGCCATCAGACCCCTAGCGGGCGCGAACACCGGGGAGCTGTTTTTT.

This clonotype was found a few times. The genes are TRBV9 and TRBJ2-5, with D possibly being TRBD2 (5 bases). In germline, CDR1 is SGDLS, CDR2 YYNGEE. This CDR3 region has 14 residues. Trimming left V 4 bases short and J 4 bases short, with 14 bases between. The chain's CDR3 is CASSPWRVGETQYF. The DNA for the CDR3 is TGTGCCAGCAGCCCTTGGCGGGTTGGAGAGACCCAGTACTTC.

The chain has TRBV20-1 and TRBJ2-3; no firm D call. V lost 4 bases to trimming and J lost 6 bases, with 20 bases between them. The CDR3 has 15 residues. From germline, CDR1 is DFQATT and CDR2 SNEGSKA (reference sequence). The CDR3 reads CSANLGLPMEDTQYF. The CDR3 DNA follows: TGCAGTGCTAACCTTGGTCTGCCGATGGAGGATACGCAGTATTTT.

The CDR3 DNA sequence: TGCGCCAGCAGCCAAGATGGTAGTCGGTCCAATGAGCAGTACTTC. Translating gives CASSQDGSRSNEQYF. V and J are TRBV4-1 and TRBJ2-5; D ambiguous. Trimming shortened V by 0 bases and J by 11 bases, and 19 bases separated the two germline ends. This CDR3 has 15 residues. Germline assignment: CDR1 MGHRA and CDR2 YSYEKL.

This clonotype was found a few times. The chain's CDR3 is CASSSLSGFLGGYEQYF. CDR3 bases: TGTGCCAGCAGTTCTCTGAGCGGCTTTCTCGGGGGCTACGAGCAGTACTTC. The genes are TRBV12-3 or TRBV12-4 and TRBJ2-7; TRBD2 might be the D (6 bases). The CDR3 runs to 17 residues. Trimming removed 4 bases from V and 3 bases from J, with 22 bases in between.

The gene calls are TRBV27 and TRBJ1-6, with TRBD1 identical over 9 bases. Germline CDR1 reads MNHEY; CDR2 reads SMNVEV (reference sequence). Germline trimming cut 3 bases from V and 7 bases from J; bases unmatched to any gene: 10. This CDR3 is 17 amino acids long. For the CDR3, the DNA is TGTGCCAGCAGTTTTTTCGGGGGACAGGGTGGCAATTCACCCCTCCACTTT. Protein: CASSFFGGQGGNSPLHF.

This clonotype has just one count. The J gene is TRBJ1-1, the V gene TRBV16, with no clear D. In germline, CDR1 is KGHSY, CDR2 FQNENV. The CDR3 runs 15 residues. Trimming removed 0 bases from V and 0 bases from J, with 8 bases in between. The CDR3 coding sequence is TGTGCCAGCAGCCAATCGGGCAGCTTGAACACTGAAGCTTTCTTT. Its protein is CASSQSGSLNTEAFF.

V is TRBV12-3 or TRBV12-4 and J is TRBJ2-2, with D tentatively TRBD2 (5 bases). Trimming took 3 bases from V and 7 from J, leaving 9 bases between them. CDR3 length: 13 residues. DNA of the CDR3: TGTGCCAGCAGTTTCCGGGGTGGCGGGGAGCTGTTTTTT. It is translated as CASSFRGGGELFF.

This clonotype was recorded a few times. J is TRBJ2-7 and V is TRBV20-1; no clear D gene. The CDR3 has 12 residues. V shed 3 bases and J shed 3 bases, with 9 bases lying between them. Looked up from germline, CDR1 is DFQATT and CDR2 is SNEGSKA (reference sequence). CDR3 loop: CSASTLGYEQYF. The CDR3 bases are TGCAGTGCTAGTACTTTGGGCTACGAGCAGTACTTC.

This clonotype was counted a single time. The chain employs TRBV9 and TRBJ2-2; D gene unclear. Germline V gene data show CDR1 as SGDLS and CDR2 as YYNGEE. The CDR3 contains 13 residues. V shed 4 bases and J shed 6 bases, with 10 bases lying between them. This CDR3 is CASSPDGSGELFF. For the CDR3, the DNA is TGTGCCAGCAGCCCCGACGGGTCCGGGGAGCTGTTTTTT.